The present TCR beta chain was sequenced within a study of blood T cell repertoires in COVID-19. This clone occurred a few times. J gave up 7 bases and V 1 base, and 4 bases lay outside the gene matches. This CDR3 comprises 15 residues. Per the germline V gene, CDR1 is SGHNT and CDR2 is YYREEE (reference sequence). This table comes from immunoSEQ multiplex PCR, and its TCRdb copy is limited to in-frame clones, with some not included. The table shows about 360,000 clones, with 81% occurring only once. The sequenced material came from peripheral blood. This clonotype originated in a human donor with acute or convalescent COVID-19. The donor label of this sample is uncertain. The rearrangement links TRBV5-4 to TRBJ2-1; 11 bases agree with TRBD2. CDR3 region: CASSLSGTSGNEQFF. The CDR3 DNA follows: TGTGCCAGCAGCTTGTCCGGGACTAGCGGAAATGAGCAGTTCTTC.